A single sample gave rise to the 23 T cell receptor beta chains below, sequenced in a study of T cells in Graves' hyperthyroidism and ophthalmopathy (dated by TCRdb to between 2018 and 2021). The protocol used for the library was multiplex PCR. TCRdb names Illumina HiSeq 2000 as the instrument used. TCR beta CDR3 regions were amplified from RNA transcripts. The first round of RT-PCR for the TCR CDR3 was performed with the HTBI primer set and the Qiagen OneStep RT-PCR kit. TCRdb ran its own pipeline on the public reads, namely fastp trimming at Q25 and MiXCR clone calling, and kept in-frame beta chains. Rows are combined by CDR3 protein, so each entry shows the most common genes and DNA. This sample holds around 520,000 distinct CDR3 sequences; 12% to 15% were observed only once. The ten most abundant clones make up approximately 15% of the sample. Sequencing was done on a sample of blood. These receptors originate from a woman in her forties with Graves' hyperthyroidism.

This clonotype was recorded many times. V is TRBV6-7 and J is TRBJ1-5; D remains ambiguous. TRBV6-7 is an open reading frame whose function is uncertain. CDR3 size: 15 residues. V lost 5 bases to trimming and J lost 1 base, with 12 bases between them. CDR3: CASSPSGLSNQPQHF. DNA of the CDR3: TGTGCCAGCAGTCCCAGCGGTTTGAGCAATCAGCCCCAGCATTTT.

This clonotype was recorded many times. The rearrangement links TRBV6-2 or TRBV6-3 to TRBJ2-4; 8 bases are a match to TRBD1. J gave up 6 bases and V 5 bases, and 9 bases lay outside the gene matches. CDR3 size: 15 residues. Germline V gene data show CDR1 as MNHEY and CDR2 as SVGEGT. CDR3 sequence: CASSRQGWIGNIQYF. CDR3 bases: TGTGCCAGCAGTCGACAGGGGTGGATAGGAAACATTCAGTACTTC.

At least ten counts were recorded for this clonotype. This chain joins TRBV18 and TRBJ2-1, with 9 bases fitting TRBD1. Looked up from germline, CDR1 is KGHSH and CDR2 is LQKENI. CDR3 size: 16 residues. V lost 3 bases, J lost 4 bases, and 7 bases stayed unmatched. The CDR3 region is CASSPGTGSPYNEQFF. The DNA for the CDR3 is TGTGCCAGCTCACCCGGGACAGGGAGTCCATACAATGAGCAGTTCTTC.

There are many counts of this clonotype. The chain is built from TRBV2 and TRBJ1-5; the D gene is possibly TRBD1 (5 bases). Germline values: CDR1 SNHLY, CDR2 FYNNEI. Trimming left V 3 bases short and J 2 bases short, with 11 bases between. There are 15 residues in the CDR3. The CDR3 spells CASSDWGYGNQPQHF. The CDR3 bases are TGTGCCAGCAGTGATTGGGGGTACGGCAATCAGCCCCAGCATTTT.

CDR3 DNA sequence: TGCGCCAGCAGCCACCCGGACAGGGAGGGTGAGCAGTTCTTC. As protein: CASSHPDREGEQFF. This sequence joins TRBV4-1 and TRBJ2-1; maybe TRBD1 (8 bases). The germline V and J ends were trimmed by 3 bases and 9 bases, with 15 bases remaining between them. The length of the CDR3 is 14 residues. Germline CDR1 MGHRA, CDR2 YSYEKL.

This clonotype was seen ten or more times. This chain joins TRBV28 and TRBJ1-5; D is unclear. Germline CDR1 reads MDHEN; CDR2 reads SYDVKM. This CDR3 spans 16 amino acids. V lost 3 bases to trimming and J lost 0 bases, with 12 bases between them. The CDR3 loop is CASSLERGYSNQPQHF. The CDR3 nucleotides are TGTGCCAGCAGTTTGGAAAGAGGTTATAGCAATCAGCCCCAGCATTTT. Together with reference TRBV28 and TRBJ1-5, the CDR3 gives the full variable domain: DVKVTQSSRYLVKRTGEKVFLECVQDMDHENMFWYRQDPGLGLRLIYFSYDVKMKEKGDIPEGYSVSREKKERFSLILESASTNQTSMYLCASSLERGYSNQPQHFGDGTRLSIL.

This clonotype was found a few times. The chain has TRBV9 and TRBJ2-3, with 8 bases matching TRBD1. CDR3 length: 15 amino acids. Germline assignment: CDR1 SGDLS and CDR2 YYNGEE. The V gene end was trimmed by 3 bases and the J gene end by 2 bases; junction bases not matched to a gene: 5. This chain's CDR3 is CASSAQGGLTDTQYF. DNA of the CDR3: TGTGCCAGCAGCGCACAGGGGGGACTCACAGATACGCAGTATTTT.

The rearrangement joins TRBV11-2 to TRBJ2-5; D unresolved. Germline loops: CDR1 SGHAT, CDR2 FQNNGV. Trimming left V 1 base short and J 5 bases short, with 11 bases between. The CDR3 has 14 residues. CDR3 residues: CASSLGVDAETQYF. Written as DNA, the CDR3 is TGTGCCAGCAGCTTAGGAGTTGACGCGGAGACCCAGTACTTC.

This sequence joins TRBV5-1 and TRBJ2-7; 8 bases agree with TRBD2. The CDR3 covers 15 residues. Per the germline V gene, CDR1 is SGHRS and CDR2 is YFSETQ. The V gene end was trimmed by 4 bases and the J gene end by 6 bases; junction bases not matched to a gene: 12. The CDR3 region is CASSVGGGRVPEQYF. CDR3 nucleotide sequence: TGCGCCAGCAGCGTTGGCGGGGGGAGGGTGCCCGAGCAGTACTTC. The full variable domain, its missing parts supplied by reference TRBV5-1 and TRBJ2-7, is KAGVTQTPRYLIKTRGQQVTLSCSPISGHRSVSWYQQTPGQGLQFLFEYFSETQRNKGNFPGRFSGRQFSNSRSEMNVSTLELGDSALYLCASSVGGGRVPEQYFGPGTRLTVT.

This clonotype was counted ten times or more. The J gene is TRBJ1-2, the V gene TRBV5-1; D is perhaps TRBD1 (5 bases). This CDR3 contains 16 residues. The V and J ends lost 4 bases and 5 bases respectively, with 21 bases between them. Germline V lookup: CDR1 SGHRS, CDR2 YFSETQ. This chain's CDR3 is CASSPPAAGIEYGYTF. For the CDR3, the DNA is TGCGCCAGCAGCCCGCCCGCGGCAGGGATCGAGTATGGCTACACCTTC.

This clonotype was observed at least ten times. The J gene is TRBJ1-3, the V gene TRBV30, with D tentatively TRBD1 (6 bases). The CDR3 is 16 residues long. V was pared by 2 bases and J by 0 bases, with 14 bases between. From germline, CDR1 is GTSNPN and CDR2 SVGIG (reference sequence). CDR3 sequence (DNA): TGTGCCTGGAGTAGAGGACAGCGTTACTCTGGAAACACCATATATTTT. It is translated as CAWSRGQRYSGNTIYF.

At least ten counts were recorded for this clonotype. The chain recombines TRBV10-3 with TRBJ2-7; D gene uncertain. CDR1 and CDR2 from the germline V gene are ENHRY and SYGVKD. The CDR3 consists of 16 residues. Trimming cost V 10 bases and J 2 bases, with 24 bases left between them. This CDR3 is CATSEDRGTAPYEQYF. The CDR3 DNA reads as TGTGCCACTTCTGAGGACCGAGGAACTGCTCCCTACGAGCAGTACTTC.

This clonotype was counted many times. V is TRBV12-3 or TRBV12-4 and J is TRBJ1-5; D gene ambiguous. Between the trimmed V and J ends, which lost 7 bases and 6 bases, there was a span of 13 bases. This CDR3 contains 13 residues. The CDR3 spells CASTITLGQPQHF. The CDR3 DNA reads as TGTGCCAGCACCATCACCTTGGGTCAGCCCCAGCATTTT.

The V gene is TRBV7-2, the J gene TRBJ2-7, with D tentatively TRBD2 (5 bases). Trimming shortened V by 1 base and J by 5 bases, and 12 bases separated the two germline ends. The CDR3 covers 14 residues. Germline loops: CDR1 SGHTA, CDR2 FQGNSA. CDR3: CASSLVELRDEQYF. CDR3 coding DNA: TGTGCCAGCAGCTTAGTTGAATTGAGGGACGAGCAGTACTTC. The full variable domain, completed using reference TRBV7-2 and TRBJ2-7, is GAGVSQSPSNKVTEKGKDVELRCDPISGHTALYWYRQSLGQGLEFLIYFQGNSAPDKSGLPSDRFSAERTGGSVSTLTIQRTQQEDSAVYLCASSLVELRDEQYFGPGTRLTVT.

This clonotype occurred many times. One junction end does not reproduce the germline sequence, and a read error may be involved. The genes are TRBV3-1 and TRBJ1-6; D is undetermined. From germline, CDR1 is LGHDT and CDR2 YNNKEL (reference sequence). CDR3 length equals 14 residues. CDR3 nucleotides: TGTGCCAGCAGTCAAGACACGCATAATTCACCCCTCCACTTT. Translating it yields CASSQDTHNSPLHF.

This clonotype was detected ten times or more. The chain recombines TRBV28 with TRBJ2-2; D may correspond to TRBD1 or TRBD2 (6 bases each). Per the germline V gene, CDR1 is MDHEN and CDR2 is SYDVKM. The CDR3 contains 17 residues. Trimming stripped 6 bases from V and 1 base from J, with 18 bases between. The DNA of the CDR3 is TGTGCCAGCAGGAACGGGGGCCTTCTTCAGAACACCGGGGAGCTGTTTTTT. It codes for CASRNGGLLQNTGELFF.

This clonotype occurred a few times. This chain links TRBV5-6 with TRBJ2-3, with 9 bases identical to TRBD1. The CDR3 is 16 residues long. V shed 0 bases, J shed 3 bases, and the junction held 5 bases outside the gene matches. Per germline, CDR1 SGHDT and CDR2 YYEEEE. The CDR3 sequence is CASSLDWDRVTDTQYF. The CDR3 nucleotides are TGTGCCAGCAGCTTGGATTGGGACAGGGTGACAGATACGCAGTATTTT. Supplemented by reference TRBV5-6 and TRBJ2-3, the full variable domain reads DAGVTQSPTHLIKTRGQQVTLRCSPKSGHDTVSWYQQALGQGPQFIFQYYEEEERQRGNFPDRFSGHQFPNYSSELNVNALLLGDSALYLCASSLDWDRVTDTQYFGPGTRLTVL.

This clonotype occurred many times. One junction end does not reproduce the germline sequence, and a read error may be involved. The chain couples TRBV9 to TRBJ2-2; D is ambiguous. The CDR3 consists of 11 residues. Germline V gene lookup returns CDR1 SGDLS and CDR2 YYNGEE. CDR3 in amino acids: CASSVGGELFF. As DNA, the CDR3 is TGTGCCAGCAGTGTAGGAGGGGAGCTGTTTTTT.

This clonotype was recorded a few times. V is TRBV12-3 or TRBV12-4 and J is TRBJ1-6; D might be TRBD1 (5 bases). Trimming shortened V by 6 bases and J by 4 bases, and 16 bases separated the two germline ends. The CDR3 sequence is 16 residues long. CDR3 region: CASSPPGPGYNSPLHF. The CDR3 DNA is TGTGCCAGCAGCCCCCCCGGGCCAGGGTATAATTCACCCCTCCACTTT.

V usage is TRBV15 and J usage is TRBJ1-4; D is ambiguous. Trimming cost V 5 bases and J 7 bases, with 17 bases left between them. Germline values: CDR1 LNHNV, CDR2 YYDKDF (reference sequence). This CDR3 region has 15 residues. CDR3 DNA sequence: TGTGCCACCAGCCCCCAAAAAGGTCTAATTGAAAAACTGTTTTTT. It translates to CATSPQKGLIEKLFF.

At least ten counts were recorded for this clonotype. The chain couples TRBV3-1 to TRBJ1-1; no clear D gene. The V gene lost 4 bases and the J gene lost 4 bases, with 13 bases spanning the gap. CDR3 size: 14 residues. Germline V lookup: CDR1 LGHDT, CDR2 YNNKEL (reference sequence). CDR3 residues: CASSLASAGTEAFF. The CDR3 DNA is TGTGCCAGCAGCCTGGCCTCGGCGGGCACTGAAGCTTTCTTT. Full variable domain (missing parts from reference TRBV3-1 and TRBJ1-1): DTAVSQTPKYLVTQMGNDKSIKCEQNLGHDTMYWYKQDSKKFLKIMFSYNNKELIINETVPNRFSPKSPDKAHLNLHINSLELGDSAVYFCASSLASAGTEAFFGQGTRLTVV.

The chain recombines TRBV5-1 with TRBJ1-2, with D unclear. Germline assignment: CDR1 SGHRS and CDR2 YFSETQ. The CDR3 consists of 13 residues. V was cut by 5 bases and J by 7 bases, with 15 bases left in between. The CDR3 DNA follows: TGCGCCAGCAGGGATGGTAGGGATACTGGCTACACCTTC. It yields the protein CASRDGRDTGYTF.

The CDR3 DNA is TGTGCCAGCAGCCCTCTAGCGGGACGAGGGGCCACAGATACGCAGTATTTT. Translation gives CASSPLAGRGATDTQYF. The V gene is TRBV5-6, the J gene TRBJ2-3, with TRBD2 matching 9 bases. Trimming removed 4 bases from V and 2 bases from J; junction bases left unmatched: 11. Germline assignment: CDR1 SGHDT and CDR2 YYEEEE. The CDR3 is made up of 17 amino acids.